Presented here are 22 T cell receptor beta chains from one specimen sequenced in a study of T cells after yellow fever vaccination. TCRdb ran MiXCR on the 5' RACE reads and lists one entry per CDR3 protein. The sample shows about 240,000 distinct CDR3 sequences, about 3.5% of them seen only once. The sample consisted of PBMCs, taken 15 days after the yellow fever booster vaccination. These receptor sequences come from a young man who received the YFV17D yellow fever vaccine.

This clonotype was counted ten times or more. The rearrangement joins TRBV20-1 to TRBJ2-5, with D possibly being TRBD2 (5 bases). The V end was cut by 6 bases, the J end by 5 bases, with 16 bases between. This CDR3 has 13 residues. CDR1 DFQATT and CDR2 SNEGSKA come from the germline V gene (reference sequence). DNA of the CDR3: TGCAGTGCGGGAGCCGGGGTCCAGGAGACCCAGTACTTC. This translates into CSAGAGVQETQYF.

This clonotype was seen at least ten times. The V gene is TRBV30, the J gene TRBJ2-1, with D uncertain. The CDR3 runs to 13 residues. Germline CDR1 GTSNPN, CDR2 SVGIG (reference sequence). V shed 6 bases and J shed 0 bases, with 9 bases lying between them. CDR3 coding DNA: TGTGCCTGTCTAGACTTCTCCTACAATGAGCAGTTCTTC. Translation: CACLDFSYNEQFF.

This clonotype was seen ten or more times. The rearrangement joins TRBV29-1 to TRBJ2-6, with 7 nucleotides matching TRBD1. The J segment lost 2 bases and the V segment lost 7 bases, leaving 5 bases of the junction unmatched. This CDR3 has 14 residues. CDR1 and CDR2 (germline): SQVTM, ANQGSEA. The CDR3 DNA reads as TGCAGCGCCGCGACAGGGACTGGGGCCAACGTCCTGACTTTC. Translating it yields CSAATGTGANVLTF.

This clonotype has at least ten counts. The chain uses TRBV20-1 and TRBJ2-1, with 7 bases that match TRBD2. With 3 bases clipped from V and 2 bases from J, the junction kept 4 bases outside the gene matches. CDR1 DFQATT and CDR2 SNEGSKA come from the germline V gene (reference sequence). The CDR3 sequence is 14 residues long. The CDR3 sequence: CSARAGEPYNEQFF. In DNA, the CDR3 is TGCAGTGCTAGGGCGGGGGAGCCCTACAATGAGCAGTTCTTC.

This clonotype showed up many times. The chain carries TRBV11-2 and TRBJ2-3, with D maybe TRBD1 (6 bases). Per the germline V gene, CDR1 is SGHAT and CDR2 is FQNNGV. V lost 5 bases and J lost 6, with 15 bases in between. This CDR3 spans 14 amino acids. DNA for the CDR3: TGTGCCAGCAGCCCAAGACAGGCTCGGGATACGCAGTATTTT. Encoded protein: CASSPRQARDTQYF.

The chain recombines TRBV20-1 with TRBJ2-5, with 8 nucleotides matching TRBD2. The CDR3 contains 13 residues. CDR1 and CDR2 (germline): DFQATT, SNEGSKA (reference sequence). J gave up 4 bases and V 5 bases, and 6 bases lay outside the gene matches. The CDR3 nucleotides read TGCAGTGCTGCTAGCGGGCGACTAGAGACCCAGTACTTC. Translation gives CSAASGRLETQYF.

This clonotype was seen at least ten times. The CDR3 sequence: CASSQGPGGTGDEKLFF. In DNA form, the CDR3 reads TGTGCCAGCAGCCAAGGACCCGGTGGGACAGGGGATGAAAAACTGTTTTTT. The gene calls are TRBV3-1 and TRBJ1-4, with 10 nucleotides matching TRBD1. The ends lost 1 base at V and 6 bases at J; junction bases unmatched: 8. CDR3 length equals 17 residues. CDR1 is LGHDT, CDR2 YNNKEL, per germline (reference sequence).

This clonotype was counted ten times or more. V is TRBV11-3 and J is TRBJ2-3; TRBD1 matches 7 bases. Germline assignment: CDR1 SGHNT and CDR2 YENEEA. CDR3 length equals 14 residues. After removal of 5 bases from V and 1 base from J, the junction contained 3 bases not matched to a gene. In DNA form, the CDR3 reads TGTGCCAGCAGCGCCGGGACAGGCACAGATACGCAGTATTTT. This codes for CASSAGTGTDTQYF.

This clonotype was observed at least ten times. This chain joins TRBV29-1 and TRBJ2-1; 8 bases match TRBD1. Germline V gene data show CDR1 as SQVTM and CDR2 as ANQGSEA. CDR3 length: 12 amino acids. The ends lost 8 bases at V and 7 bases at J; junction bases unmatched: 7. The CDR3 spells CSLSRGRNEQFF. DNA for the CDR3: TGCAGCCTCAGCAGGGGGCGGAATGAGCAGTTCTTC.

V is TRBV5-5 and J is TRBJ1-2, with 8 bases fitting TRBD1. Germline lookup yields CDR1 SGHKS and CDR2 YYEKEE (reference sequence). CDR3 size: 13 residues. V trimming: 0 bases; J trimming: 7 bases; junction bases outside the gene matches: 2. CDR3 in amino acids: CASSLDRGAGYTF. The CDR3 nucleotides are TGTGCCAGCAGCTTGGACAGGGGGGCTGGCTACACCTTC.

This clonotype was seen at least ten times. The chain uses TRBV20-1 and TRBJ2-5; 11 bases match TRBD2. Germline V gene data show CDR1 as DFQATT and CDR2 as SNEGSKA (reference sequence). This CDR3 has 15 residues. After removal of 7 bases from V and 2 bases from J, the junction contained 9 bases not matched to a gene. In nucleotides, the CDR3 is TGCAGTGGCATAACGGCTAGCGGGGGGCAAGAGACCCAGTACTTC. This gives the protein CSGITASGGQETQYF.

In this sample, this clonotype turned up many times. The chain links TRBV7-2 to TRBJ2-3; TRBD2 matches 9 bases. The trim removed 5 bases at V and 3 bases at J, leaving 9 bases unmatched. The CDR3 runs to 16 residues. Germline CDR1 SGHTA, CDR2 FQGNSA. The CDR3 loop is CASSPRSGGYTDTQYF. In DNA form, the CDR3 reads TGTGCCAGCAGCCCCCGTAGCGGGGGATATACAGATACGCAGTATTTT.

The chain recombines TRBV7-2 with TRBJ1-2; D perhaps matches TRBD1 (5 bases). CDR1 is SGHTA, CDR2 FQGNSA, per germline. CDR3 length: 17 amino acids. The V end lost 2 bases, the J end lost 0 bases, and 16 bases lay between the germline ends. The DNA for the CDR3 is TGTGCCAGCAGCTTAAGTGCCGACAGCCCCCCTAACTATGGCTACACCTTC. Its protein is CASSLSADSPPNYGYTF.

With regard to this clonotype: Possible read error: a much larger clone is one base away. V is TRBV3-1 and J is TRBJ1-4, with 10 bases that match TRBD1. Germline V gene lookup returns CDR1 LGHDT and CDR2 YNNKEL (reference sequence). The CDR3 runs 15 residues. The CDR3 sequence: CASSRDRGFNEKLIF. CDR3 coding DNA: TGTGCCAGCAGCCGGGACAGGGGCTTTAATGAAAAACTGATTTTT. The whole variable domain, remainder taken from reference TRBV3-1 and TRBJ1-4, is DTAVSQTPKYLVTQMGNDKSIKCEQNLGHDTMYWYKQDSKKFLKIMFSYNNKELIINETVPNRFSPKSPDKAHLNLHINSLELGDSAVYFCASSRDRGFNEKLIFGSGTQLSVL.

This clonotype was counted ten times or more. The rearrangement joins TRBV6-5 to TRBJ2-7, with 9 positions matching TRBD2. V lost 0 bases, J lost 4 bases, and 7 bases stayed unmatched. CDR1 and CDR2 from the germline V gene are MNHEY and SVGAGI. The CDR3 runs to 16 residues. The CDR3 DNA is TGTGCCAGCAGTTACTCGGGTAGCGGGGGAATTTACGAGCAGTACTTC. This sequence encodes CASSYSGSGGIYEQYF.

Ten or more counts support this clonotype. V usage is TRBV20-1 and J usage is TRBJ1-1; 8 nucleotides agree with TRBD1. J lost 0 bases, V lost 1 base, and 1 base had no gene match. This CDR3 contains 14 residues. Germline CDR1 is DFQATT and CDR2 is SNEGSKA (reference sequence). CDR3 amino acids: CSARGQGMNTEAFF. In DNA, the CDR3 is TGCAGTGCTAGAGGACAGGGGATGAACACTGAAGCTTTCTTT.

This clonotype was seen ten or more times. The genes are TRBV23-1 and TRBJ1-2, with D perhaps matching TRBD1 (6 bases). TRBV23-1 is an ORF; its function is uncertain. V was clipped by 7 bases and J by 4 bases, with 25 bases between them. The CDR3 consists of 17 residues. CDR3 nucleotide sequence: TGCGCCAGCAAAGAACACCGGGGGCCAGAGATAGGCTATGGCTACACCTTC. Encoded protein: CASKEHRGPEIGYGYTF.

This clonotype was counted at least ten times. The CDR3 DNA reads TGTGCCAGCAGCTTAGGGCCCGGACAGGGGAATCCCTACGAGCAGTACTTC. As protein: CASSLGPGQGNPYEQYF. The V and J genes are TRBV7-8 and TRBJ2-7; 9 nucleotides agree with TRBD1. V lost 1 base to trimming and J lost 2 bases; unmatched junction nucleotides: 9. CDR1 and CDR2 (germline): SGHVS, FQNEAQ. The CDR3 totals 17 residues.

There are many counts of this clonotype. This sequence joins TRBV20-1 and TRBJ1-1; no firm D call. The CDR3 runs 11 residues. Per the germline V gene, CDR1 is DFQATT and CDR2 is SNEGSKA (reference sequence). With 1 base removed from V and 5 bases from J, the gap between germline ends came to 5 bases. CDR3 bases: TGCAGTGCTAGAGGGGAGACTGAAGCTTTCTTT. This sequence encodes CSARGETEAFF.

V is TRBV15 and J is TRBJ1-2; D gene unclear. The CDR3 spans 16 residues. V was clipped by 0 bases and J by 6 bases, with 17 bases between them. CDR1 and CDR2 from the germline V gene are LNHNV and YYDKDF (reference sequence). CDR3 bases: TGTGCCACCAGCAGAGATCCCGGCGGGGTAGTTGATGGCTACACCTTC. Protein sequence: CATSRDPGGVVDGYTF.

At least ten counts were recorded for this clonotype. V and J are TRBV12-3 or TRBV12-4 and TRBJ2-4; D might be TRBD2 (5 bases). V was shortened by 3 bases and J by 7 bases, with 13 bases between the two germline ends. This CDR3 is built from 14 residues. The CDR3 reads CASSFAGVWNIQYF. CDR3 DNA: TGTGCCAGCAGTTTCGCCGGGGTCTGGAACATTCAGTACTTC.

At least ten counts were recorded for this clonotype. The rearrangement links TRBV19 to TRBJ1-2; D might be TRBD1 (6 bases). Germline CDR1 is LNHDA and CDR2 is SQIVND (reference sequence). V lost 7 bases and J lost 4, with 22 bases in between. This CDR3 has 16 amino acids. CDR3 in amino acids: CASTRGGAPGTYGYTF. The DNA for the CDR3 is TGTGCCAGTACCCGGGGGGGGGCGCCAGGAACCTATGGCTACACCTTC.